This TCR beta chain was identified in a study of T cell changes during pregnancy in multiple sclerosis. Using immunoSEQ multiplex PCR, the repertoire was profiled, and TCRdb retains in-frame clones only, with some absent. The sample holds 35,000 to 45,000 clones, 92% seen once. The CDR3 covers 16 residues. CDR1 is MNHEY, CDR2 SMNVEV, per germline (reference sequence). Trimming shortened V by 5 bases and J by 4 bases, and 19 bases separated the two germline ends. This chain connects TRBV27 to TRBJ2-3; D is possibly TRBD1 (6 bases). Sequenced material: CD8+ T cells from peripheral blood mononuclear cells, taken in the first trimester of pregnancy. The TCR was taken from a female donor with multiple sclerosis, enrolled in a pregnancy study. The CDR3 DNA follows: TGTGCCAGCAGTCCCTCCGCAGGGGTAATCGCAGATACGCAGTATTTT. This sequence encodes CASSPSAGVIADTQYF.